One and the same sample provided the 21 T cell receptor beta chains below, sequenced in a study of technical replicates of blood from a handful of donors. Some clones are missing from TCRdb's copy, which holds only in-frame ones; the method was immunoSEQ multiplex PCR. Among tens of thousands of clones listed, around 94% were seen once. Sequenced input: T cells isolated from PBMCs. Receptors were obtained from a human donor in good health.

This clone was found a few times. V is TRBV5-1 and J is TRBJ1-3, with TRBD1 as a possible D gene (5 bases). V was cut by 1 base and J by 10 bases, with 12 bases left in between. This CDR3 is 13 amino acids long. Germline CDR1 reads SGHRS; CDR2 reads YFSETQ. CDR3 nucleotide sequence: TGCGCCAGCAGCTTGTCATTGGCAGGGACCATATATTTT. This codes for CASSLSLAGTIYF.

This chain links TRBV5-1 with TRBJ2-7, with TRBD2 matching over 10 bases. The CDR3 is made up of 13 amino acids. Losses at the gene ends were 0 bases for V and 6 bases for J; bases not matched to a gene: 0. The germline CDR1 and CDR2 sequences are SGHRS and YFSETQ. The CDR3: CASSLGLAGEQYF. CDR3 in DNA: TGCGCCAGCAGCTTGGGACTAGCGGGCGAGCAGTACTTC.

The chain recombines TRBV7-3 with TRBJ2-1; 10 bases agree with TRBD1. Per germline, CDR1 SGHTA and CDR2 FQGTGA. This CDR3 is 15 amino acids long. J was trimmed by 8 bases and V by 4 bases; bases with no gene match: 8. The CDR3 DNA is TGTGCCAGCAGCTCGAGGACAGGGGGGTTGGATGAGCAGTTCTTC. This codes for CASSSRTGGLDEQFF.

The chain is built from TRBV5-4 and TRBJ2-2, with D perhaps matching TRBD1 (5 bases). The CDR3 totals 15 residues. V was clipped by 3 bases and J by 3 bases, with 12 bases between them. CDR1 and CDR2 from the germline V gene are SGHNT and YYREEE (reference sequence). The CDR3 DNA reads TGTGCCAGCAGCTCTTTCGACAGTTACACCGGGGAGCTGTTTTTT. This codes for CASSSFDSYTGELFF.

The CDR3 spells CASSATQFGKAFF. The CDR3 nucleotides read TGTGCCAGCAGCGCGACTCAGTTCGGTAAAGCTTTCTTT. V and J are TRBV9 and TRBJ1-1, with unresolved D. From germline, CDR1 is SGDLS and CDR2 YYNGEE. V lost 3 bases and J lost 9, with 15 bases in between. The CDR3 has 13 residues.

The V and J genes are TRBV29-1 and TRBJ2-5, with 7 bases fitting TRBD1. The trim removed 7 bases at V and 5 bases at J, leaving 4 bases unmatched. Germline CDR1 reads SQVTM; CDR2 reads ANQGSEA. The CDR3 runs to 11 residues. CDR3 nucleotide sequence: TGCAGCGCAACAGGGGTCGAGACCCAGTACTTC. Protein: CSATGVETQYF.

The genes are TRBV5-5 and TRBJ2-3, with 7 bases matching TRBD1. There are 14 residues in the CDR3. Germline V gene lookup returns CDR1 SGHKS and CDR2 YYEKEE (reference sequence). J lost 2 bases, V lost 4 bases, and 4 bases had no gene match. The CDR3 reads CASSRGTDTDTQYF. The CDR3, as DNA: TGTGCCAGCAGCAGAGGGACAGACACAGATACGCAGTATTTT. Drawing the rest from reference TRBV5-5 and TRBJ2-3, the complete variable domain is DAGVTQSPTHLIKTRGQQVTLRCSPISGHKSVSWYQQVLGQGPQFIFQYYEKEERGRGNFPDRFSARQFPNYSSELNVNALLLGDSALYLCASSRGTDTDTQYFGPGTRLTVL.

The chain recombines TRBV5-1 with TRBJ2-3; the match to TRBD2 covers 13 bases. The V and J ends lost 5 bases and 5 bases, in that order; junction bases with no gene match: 14. Germline V CDR1 and CDR2: SGHRS, YFSETQ. The CDR3 extends over 18 amino acids. CDR3 bases: TGCGCCAGCAGTTTTGTTACTAGCGGGAGGGCCTGGGGAGATACGCAGTATTTT. Its translation: CASSFVTSGRAWGDTQYF.

This clone was recorded only once. The chain uses TRBV30 and TRBJ2-7; D ambiguous. V was cut by 2 bases and J by 4 bases, with 9 bases left in between. CDR1 and CDR2 from the germline V gene are GTSNPN and SVGIG (reference sequence). CDR3 length: 12 residues. The DNA for the CDR3 is TGTGCCTGGAGTTCATCGGTTTACGAGCAGTACTTC. The encoded protein is CAWSSSVYEQYF.

This clone has only one observation. This chain links TRBV19 with TRBJ1-2; D is perhaps TRBD1 (6 bases). This CDR3 comprises 14 residues. Germline V CDR1 and CDR2: LNHDA, SQIVND (reference sequence). V lost 2 bases, J lost 5 bases, and 12 bases lay in between. CDR3 sequence (DNA): TGTGCCAGTAGTATACTGGGGGCAGTGTATGGCTACACCTTC. Its translation: CASSILGAVYGYTF. Variable domain in full (rest from reference TRBV19 and TRBJ1-2): DGGITQSPKYLFRKEGQNVTLSCEQNLNHDAMYWYRQDPGQGLRLIYYSQIVNDFQKGDIAEGYSVSREKKESFPLTVTSAQKNPTAFYLCASSILGAVYGYTFGSGTRLTVV.

The chain carries TRBV7-2 and TRBJ1-1, with TRBD1 matching 8 bases. Germline CDR1 reads SGHTA; CDR2 reads FQGNSA. CDR3 length: 12 amino acids. Germline trimming cut 5 bases from V and 8 bases from J; bases unmatched to any gene: 4. CDR3 sequence reads: CASSTNRGEAFF. CDR3 sequence (DNA): TGTGCCAGCAGCACCAACAGGGGGGAAGCTTTCTTT.

This clone was detected only a few times. The chain recombines TRBV9 with TRBJ1-1; unclear D gene. The V end lost 3 bases, the J end lost 0 bases, and 9 bases lay between the germline ends. The CDR3 consists of 14 residues. Germline V CDR1 and CDR2: SGDLS, YYNGEE. The CDR3 loop reads CASSEFLLNTEAFF. The CDR3 DNA reads as TGTGCCAGCAGCGAGTTCCTATTGAACACTGAAGCTTTCTTT.

The V and J genes are TRBV7-9 and TRBJ2-3; 9 bases fit TRBD2. Per the germline V gene, CDR1 is SEHNR and CDR2 is FQNEAQ (reference sequence). The CDR3 contains 15 residues. The V and J ends lost 5 bases and 4 bases, in that order; junction bases with no gene match: 7. CDR3 in DNA: TGTGCCAGCAGCGCAGCGGGAGGTTTCGCAGATACGCAGTATTTT. This sequence encodes CASSAAGGFADTQYF.

The rearrangement uses TRBV5-1 and TRBJ2-2; TRBD2 is a possible D gene (5 bases). The CDR3 spans 15 residues. The germline V gene has CDR1 SGHRS and CDR2 YFSETQ. V shed 4 bases and J shed 10 bases, with 20 bases lying between them. The CDR3 nucleotides read TGCGCCAGCAGCCGGATTCTTAGGGAGACGGAGGAGCTGTTTTTT. Amino acid sequence: CASSRILRETEELFF.

This chain uses TRBV9 with TRBJ1-1; the D gene is possibly TRBD1 (6 bases). This CDR3 comprises 14 residues. Germline-derived CDR1 and CDR2 are SGDLS and YYNGEE. V was shortened by 4 bases and J by 3 bases, with 13 bases between the two germline ends. CDR3 nucleotide sequence: TGTGCCAGCAGCACGCACAGGGATTACACTGAAGCTTTCTTT. Translated: CASSTHRDYTEAFF.

The chain joins TRBV27 to TRBJ2-7; D possibly corresponds to TRBD2 (6 bases). Germline CDR1 and CDR2: MNHEY and SMNVEV (reference sequence). With 7 bases removed from V and 5 bases from J, the gap between germline ends came to 15 bases. CDR3 size: 13 residues. The CDR3 DNA sequence: TGTGCCAGCACCACCGGGACTCTAAACGAGCAGTACTTC. This codes for CASTTGTLNEQYF.

CDR3 sequence: CASSAGRPGNTEAFF. The CDR3 bases are TGCGCCAGCAGTGCCGGCCGCCCGGGGAACACTGAAGCTTTCTTT. The chain has TRBV10-2 and TRBJ1-1, with unresolved D. This CDR3 is 15 amino acids long. Germline V lookup: CDR1 WSHSY, CDR2 SAAADI. Trimming shortened V by 4 bases and J by 1 base, and 13 bases separated the two germline ends.

V and J are TRBV10-3 and TRBJ1-1; D gene unclear. Trimming took off 0 bases at V and 3 bases at J, with 11 bases between the two ends. This CDR3 has 15 residues. Germline CDR1 ENHRY, CDR2 SYGVKD. This CDR3 reads CAISESGDLDTEAFF. For the CDR3, the DNA is TGTGCCATCAGTGAGTCCGGGGATCTTGACACTGAAGCTTTCTTT.

The CDR3 here is CASSFTSGISGELFF. The CDR3 region has the DNA TGTGCCAGCAGCTTTACTAGCGGGATATCCGGGGAGCTGTTTTTT. The chain is built from TRBV5-6 and TRBJ2-2, with 10 bases that match TRBD2. Germline CDR1 reads SGHDT; CDR2 reads YYEEEE. Germline trimming cut 2 bases from V and 6 bases from J; bases unmatched to any gene: 4. This CDR3 is built from 15 residues.

The genes are TRBV2 and TRBJ2-7; D is perhaps TRBD2 (6 bases). Germline CDR1 SNHLY, CDR2 FYNNEI. The ends were cut back, 7 bases at V and 1 base at J, with 8 bases in the middle. This CDR3 comprises 12 residues. CDR3 in amino acids: CASTGLSYEQYF. The DNA of the CDR3 is TGTGCCAGCACGGGACTTTCCTACGAGCAGTACTTC.

This chain uses TRBV10-3 with TRBJ2-5, with D possibly matching TRBD1 (6 bases). Trimming removed 11 bases from V and 4 bases from J, with 11 bases in between. Germline V CDR1 and CDR2: ENHRY, SYGVKD. The CDR3 has 11 residues. The CDR3, as DNA: TGTGCCGTCGGACAGTTAGAGACCCAGTACTTC. Translating gives CAVGQLETQYF.